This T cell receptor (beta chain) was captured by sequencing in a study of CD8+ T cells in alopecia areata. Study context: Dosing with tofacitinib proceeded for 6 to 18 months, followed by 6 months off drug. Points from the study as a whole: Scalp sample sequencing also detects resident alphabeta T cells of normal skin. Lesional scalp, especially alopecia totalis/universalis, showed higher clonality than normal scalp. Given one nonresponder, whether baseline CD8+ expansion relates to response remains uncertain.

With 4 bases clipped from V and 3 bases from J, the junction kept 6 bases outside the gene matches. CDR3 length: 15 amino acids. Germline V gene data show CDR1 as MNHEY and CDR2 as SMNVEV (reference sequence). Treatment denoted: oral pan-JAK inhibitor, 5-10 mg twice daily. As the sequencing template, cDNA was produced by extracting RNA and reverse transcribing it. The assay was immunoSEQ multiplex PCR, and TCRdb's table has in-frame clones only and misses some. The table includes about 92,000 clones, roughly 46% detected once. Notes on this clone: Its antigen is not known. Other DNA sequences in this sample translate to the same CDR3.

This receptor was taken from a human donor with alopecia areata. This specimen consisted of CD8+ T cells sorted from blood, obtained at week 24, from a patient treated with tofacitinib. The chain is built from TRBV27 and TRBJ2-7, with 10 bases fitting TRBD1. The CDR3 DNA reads TGTGCCAGCAGTTATCCGGGACAGGGGATCTACGAGCAGTACTTC. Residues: CASSYPGQGIYEQYF.